This entry features one T cell receptor (beta chain) sequence. This record belongs to a study of CD8+ T cells in alopecia areata. The V gene's germline CDR1 is MNHNS and CDR2 SASEGT. The CDR3 sequence is 15 residues long. Germline trimming cut 6 bases from V and 8 bases from J; bases unmatched to any gene: 10. Extraction of RNA preceded its reverse transcription into cDNA, which served as the sequencing template. Clones were sequenced by immunoSEQ multiplex PCR, and TCRdb holds only the in-frame ones, with some missing. The table records over 150,000 clones, around 63% of them present only once. The chain links TRBV6-1 to TRBJ2-3, with 11 bases matching TRBD1. Sequenced here: CD4+ T cells sorted from blood, sampled at week 0. This clonotype originated in a human donor with alopecia areata. In nucleotides, the CDR3 is TGTGCCAGCAGGGCCGGGACAGGGGGTTTTGGTACGCAGTATTTT. Its translation: CASRAGTGGFGTQYF.